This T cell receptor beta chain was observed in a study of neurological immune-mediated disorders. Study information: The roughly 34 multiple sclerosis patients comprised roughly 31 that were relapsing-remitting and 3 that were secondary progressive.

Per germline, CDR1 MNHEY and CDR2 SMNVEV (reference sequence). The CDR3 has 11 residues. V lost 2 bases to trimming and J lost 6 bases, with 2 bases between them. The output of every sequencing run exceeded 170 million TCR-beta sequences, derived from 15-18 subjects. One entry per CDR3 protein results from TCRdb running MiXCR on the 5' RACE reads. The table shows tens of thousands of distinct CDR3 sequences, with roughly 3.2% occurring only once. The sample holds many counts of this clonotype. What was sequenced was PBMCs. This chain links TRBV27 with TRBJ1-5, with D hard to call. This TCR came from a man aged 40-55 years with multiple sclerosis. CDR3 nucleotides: TGTGCCAGCAGTTTACCTCAGCCCCAGCATTTT. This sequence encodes CASSLPQPQHF.